What follows are 30 T cell receptor beta chains derived from one specimen sequenced in a study of blood T cell repertoires in COVID-19. TCRdb's table, derived via immunoSEQ multiplex PCR, lists solely in-frame clones and lacks some. The data hold 350,000 to 400,000 clones, with over 75% observed a single time. Material for sequencing was PBMCs or T cells enriched from blood (not recorded which). The receptor set was obtained from a woman aged 25 to 39 who had recovered from COVID-19.

This clone occurred a few times. The chain combines TRBV11-3 with TRBJ1-3, with a possible D match to TRBD1 (6 bases). Deletions cut 4 bases from V and 0 bases from J, with 13 bases between. Germline loops: CDR1 SGHNT, CDR2 YENEEA. This CDR3 spans 16 amino acids. In nucleotides, the CDR3 is TGTGCCAGCAGCTGTAGGACAGAGGACTCTGGAAACACCATATATTTT. Translation gives CASSCRTEDSGNTIYF.

The chain has TRBV5-1 and TRBJ1-1; 8 positions agree with TRBD1. V lost 4 bases, J lost 3 bases, and 8 bases stayed unmatched. This CDR3 is 15 amino acids long. Germline loops: CDR1 SGHRS, CDR2 YFSETQ. CDR3 coding DNA: TGCGCCAGCAGCCCGACCGGGACAGGCTACACTGAAGCTTTCTTT. It yields the protein CASSPTGTGYTEAFF.

The J gene is TRBJ2-7, the V gene TRBV6-1, with D possibly TRBD2 on 6 matching bases. CDR1 and CDR2 (germline): MNHNS, SASEGT. V gave up 4 bases and J gave up 2 bases, with 21 bases separating them. The CDR3 length is 17 residues. DNA for the CDR3: TGTGCCAGCAGTGCCCCAAACGGGGTGGAGGGGACCTACGAGCAGTACTTC. Protein sequence: CASSAPNGVEGTYEQYF.

The chain recombines TRBV9 with TRBJ2-2; TRBD1 agrees at 7 bases. J lost 3 bases, V lost 0 bases, and 8 bases had no gene match. Per germline, CDR1 SGDLS and CDR2 YYNGEE. The CDR3 covers 17 residues. DNA of the CDR3: TGTGCCAGCAGCGTAGGTCGGGACAGTTCTGACACCGGGGAGCTGTTTTTT. Its protein is CASSVGRDSSDTGELFF. Full variable domain (rest looked up from reference TRBV9 and TRBJ2-2): DSGVTQTPKHLITATGQRVTLRCSPRSGDLSVYWYQQSLDQGLQFLIQYYNGEERAKGNILERFSAQQFPDLHSELNLSSLELGDSALYFCASSVGRDSSDTGELFFGEGSRLTVL.

This chain joins TRBV5-8 and TRBJ2-3; 12 bases are a match to TRBD1. V lost 4 bases and J lost 0; bases outside the gene matches: 9. Per germline, CDR1 SGHTS and CDR2 YDEGEE. This CDR3 region has 18 residues. The DNA of the CDR3 is TGTGCCAGCAGCCCGGGGACAGGGGGCCCTAGGAGCACAGATACGCAGTATTTT. Translated, it gives CASSPGTGGPRSTDTQYF.

For the CDR3, the DNA is TGTGCCAGCAGCGTAGAGGGGGGGCCTAAGTACGAGCAGTACTTC. It encodes CASSVEGGPKYEQYF. The chain couples TRBV9 to TRBJ2-7; tentative D call: TRBD2 (7 bases). Trimming took off 0 bases at V and 4 bases at J, with 14 bases between the two ends. CDR1 and CDR2 from the germline V gene are SGDLS and YYNGEE. The CDR3 totals 15 residues.

The chain links TRBV28 to TRBJ2-5; 8 bases are a match to TRBD2. CDR3 length equals 18 residues. The V and J ends lost 6 bases and 2 bases, in that order; junction bases with no gene match: 17. Germline V lookup: CDR1 MDHEN, CDR2 SYDVKM. CDR3 protein: CASSGGLLAGAYQETQYF. The CDR3 DNA reads TGTGCCAGCAGCGGGGGGTTGCTAGCGGGCGCCTATCAAGAGACCCAGTACTTC. The full variable domain, completed using reference TRBV28 and TRBJ2-5, is DVKVTQSSRYLVKRTGEKVFLECVQDMDHENMFWYRQDPGLGLRLIYFSYDVKMKEKGDIPEGYSVSREKKERFSLILESASTNQTSMYLCASSGGLLAGAYQETQYFGPGTRLLVL.

The CDR3: CAWKRGRLPYNSPLHF. DNA of the CDR3: TGTGCCTGGAAAAGGGGGCGCCTCCCCTATAATTCACCCCTCCACTTT. The V call is TRBV30, the J call TRBJ1-6, with TRBD1 matching over 7 bases. The CDR3 spans 16 residues. Germline assignment: CDR1 GTSNPN and CDR2 SVGIG (reference sequence). V lost 4 bases to trimming and J lost 2 bases; unmatched junction nucleotides: 8.

As to this clone: Distinct nucleotide sequences in the sample also encode this CDR3. The chain employs TRBV7-9 and TRBJ2-7, with 7 positions matching TRBD2. Germline trimming cut 6 bases from V and 3 bases from J; bases unmatched to any gene: 2. CDR3 length equals 12 residues. Germline V CDR1 and CDR2: SEHNR, FQNEAQ (reference sequence). CDR3 protein: CASSWGGYEQYF. The DNA for the CDR3 is TGTGCCAGCAGTTGGGGGGGCTACGAGCAGTACTTC.

This chain links TRBV28 with TRBJ1-2, with 8 bases matching TRBD1. The germline CDR1 and CDR2 sequences are MDHEN and SYDVKM. V dropped 0 bases and J dropped 3; count of bases not matched to a gene: 12. The CDR3 is 18 residues long. The CDR3 loop is CASSLWGDSDREDYGYTF. Here the CDR3 DNA reads TGTGCCAGCAGTTTATGGGGGGATTCGGACAGGGAGGACTATGGCTACACCTTC.

The chain employs TRBV19 and TRBJ1-2, with D uncertain. Trimming removed 5 bases at V and 2 bases at J, with 9 bases between. The CDR3 sequence is 13 residues long. Germline-derived CDR1 and CDR2 are LNHDA and SQIVND (reference sequence). The CDR3 DNA reads as TGTGCCAGTAGTCTTACAGCCAACTATGGCTACACCTTC. Its protein product is CASSLTANYGYTF.

The sample holds a few counts of this clone. V usage is TRBV7-9 and J usage is TRBJ1-1; the D gene is possibly TRBD1 (5 bases). The CDR3 runs 13 residues. V was pared by 1 base and J by 6 bases, with 9 bases between. CDR1 and CDR2 from the germline V gene are SEHNR and FQNEAQ (reference sequence). In nucleotides, the CDR3 is TGTGCCAGCAGCTTAGTTTCGGGGGCTGAAGCTTTCTTT. It specifies CASSLVSGAEAFF. The whole variable domain, filled in from reference TRBV7-9 and TRBJ1-1, reads DTGVSQNPRHKITKRGQNVTFRCDPISEHNRLYWYRQTLGQGPEFLTYFQNEAQLEKSRLLSDRFSAERPKGSFSTLEIQRTEQGDSAMYLCASSLVSGAEAFFGQGTRLTVV.

This chain connects TRBV4-2 to TRBJ2-1, with 8 bases identical to TRBD2. Germline-derived CDR1 and CDR2 are LGHNA and YNFKEQ. J lost 2 bases, V lost 3 bases, and 6 bases had no gene match. The CDR3 extends over 16 amino acids. CDR3 loop: CASSQDPAGAYNEQFF. The CDR3, as DNA: TGTGCCAGCAGCCAGGACCCAGCGGGAGCCTACAATGAGCAGTTCTTC.

The chain links TRBV7-8 to TRBJ1-6; TRBD1 matches at 9 bases. V trimming: 5 bases; J trimming: 8 bases; junction bases outside the gene matches: 4. Germline lookup yields CDR1 SGHVS and CDR2 FQNEAQ. The length of the CDR3 is 14 residues. The CDR3 nucleotides are TGTGCCAGCAGCGCGGGACAGGGACATTCACCCCTCCACTTT. It encodes CASSAGQGHSPLHF.

This clone came up once. The J gene is TRBJ2-1, the V gene TRBV19; D not certain. Deletions cut 5 bases from V and 4 bases from J, with 9 bases between. Germline values: CDR1 LNHDA, CDR2 SQIVND (reference sequence). CDR3 length: 13 residues. CDR3 DNA sequence: TGTGCCAGTAGTGACACCTCATACAATGAGCAGTTCTTC. This sequence encodes CASSDTSYNEQFF.

This chain joins TRBV11-2 and TRBJ2-3, with D unresolved. CDR1 is SGHAT, CDR2 FQNNGV, per germline. The V and J ends lost 0 bases and 6 bases respectively, with 10 bases between them. The CDR3 is 14 amino acids. CDR3 DNA: TGTGCCAGCAGCTTAGATCGTCAGGTGGATACGCAGTATTTT. Encoded protein: CASSLDRQVDTQYF.

V is TRBV27 and J is TRBJ1-2; 8 bases are shared with TRBD1. The germline gives CDR1 MNHEY, CDR2 SMNVEV (reference sequence). The trim removed 4 bases at V and 8 bases at J, leaving 6 bases unmatched. The CDR3 is 13 amino acids. The CDR3 spells CASSSQGDKGYTF. The CDR3, as DNA: TGTGCCAGCAGTTCACAGGGGGATAAGGGCTACACCTTC.

The chain uses TRBV28 and TRBJ2-7; 7 bases match TRBD1. CDR3 length: 18 residues. V trimming: 5 bases; J trimming: 2 bases; junction bases outside the gene matches: 18. The germline gives CDR1 MDHEN, CDR2 SYDVKM. The CDR3 spells CASSATTRGGLPTYEQYF. CDR3 nucleotides: TGTGCCAGCAGTGCCACCACCCGAGGGGGCCTGCCCACCTACGAGCAGTACTTC.

The chain is built from TRBV5-4 and TRBJ1-6; 7 nucleotides align to TRBD1. The CDR3 is 16 residues long. The germline CDR1 and CDR2 sequences are SGHNT and YYREEE (reference sequence). V lost 4 bases, J lost 3 bases, and 7 bases stayed unmatched. In DNA form, the CDR3 reads TGTGCCAGCAGCATGACAGGGTTGGGCTATAATTCACCCCTCCACTTT. It specifies CASSMTGLGYNSPLHF.

The V gene is TRBV10-3, the J gene TRBJ1-5; 11 bases map to TRBD1. The CDR3 spans 16 residues. In germline, CDR1 is ENHRY, CDR2 SYGVKD. V lost 10 bases, J lost 0 bases, and 8 bases stayed unmatched. The CDR3 region is CATRDRGTNSNQPQHF. CDR3 in DNA: TGTGCCACCCGGGACAGGGGGACTAATAGCAATCAGCCCCAGCATTTT.

The chain uses TRBV4-1 and TRBJ2-7; 7 bases are a match to TRBD2. From germline, CDR1 is MGHRA and CDR2 YSYEKL. J gave up 5 bases and V 0 bases, and 7 bases lay outside the gene matches. The CDR3 totals 15 residues. Written as DNA, the CDR3 is TGCGCCAGCAGCCAAGATCTGTCGGGAGGCGACGAGCAGTACTTC. Its translation is CASSQDLSGGDEQYF.

The chain links TRBV6-2 or TRBV6-3 to TRBJ2-5, with D possibly TRBD2 on 5 matching bases. The CDR3 totals 15 residues. Trimming took off 3 bases at V and 1 base at J, with 12 bases between the two ends. CDR1 is MNHEY, CDR2 SVGEGT, per germline. CDR3 sequence reads: CASSYLASPQETQYF. The CDR3 nucleotides read TGTGCCAGCAGTTATCTAGCCTCCCCCCAAGAGACCCAGTACTTC.

This sequence joins TRBV10-3 and TRBJ2-7; the D gene is possibly TRBD2 (6 bases). The CDR3 totals 14 residues. Trimming stripped 4 bases from V and 3 bases from J, with 13 bases between. Germline lookup yields CDR1 ENHRY and CDR2 SYGVKD. CDR3 loop: CAISVSSGYYEQYF. CDR3 sequence (DNA): TGTGCCATCAGTGTTTCAAGCGGGTACTACGAGCAGTACTTC.

V usage is TRBV9 and J usage is TRBJ2-3, with 8 bases aligning to TRBD2. There are 15 residues in the CDR3. Germline-derived CDR1 and CDR2 are SGDLS and YYNGEE. Unmatched junction bases numbered 6, after V lost 4 bases and J lost 2 bases. CDR3 loop: CASSFSGMNTDTQYF. The CDR3 DNA is TGTGCCAGCAGCTTTAGCGGGATGAACACAGATACGCAGTATTTT.

This clone was seen a single time. The chain combines TRBV7-9 with TRBJ2-5; 9 bases fit TRBD2. Germline V gives CDR1 SEHNR, CDR2 FQNEAQ (reference sequence). The CDR3 runs to 14 residues. Unmatched junction bases numbered 2, after V lost 5 bases and J lost 1 base. CDR3 bases: TGTGCCAGCAGCGAGACTAGCGGCCAAGAGACCCAGTACTTC. Its protein is CASSETSGQETQYF.

This clone came up once. The chain is built from TRBV3-1 (or the pseudogene TRBV3-2) and TRBJ1-1; 10 positions agree with TRBD1. V shed 4 bases, J shed 6 bases, and the junction held 8 bases outside the gene matches. The CDR3 spans 15 residues. In germline, CDR1 is LGHDT, CDR2 YNNKEL (reference sequence). The CDR3 is CASSPQVGTGAEAFF. The CDR3 DNA reads TGTGCCAGCAGCCCACAAGTCGGGACAGGGGCTGAAGCTTTCTTT.

This chain uses TRBV9 with TRBJ1-4; tentatively, D is TRBD1 (5 bases). Trimming shortened V by 7 bases and J by 7 bases, and 23 bases separated the two germline ends. CDR1 SGDLS and CDR2 YYNGEE come from the germline V gene. The CDR3 contains 16 residues. The CDR3 DNA is TGTGCCAGCGGAGCGAGTTCGGGGGGGTTCCGTGAAAAACTGTTTTTT. Translation: CASGASSGGFREKLFF.

The chain links TRBV9 to TRBJ1-1; no clear D. V was trimmed by 3 bases and J by 4 bases, leaving 10 bases between them. Germline values: CDR1 SGDLS, CDR2 YYNGEE. There are 13 residues in the CDR3. This chain's CDR3 is CASSAGISTEAFF. The CDR3 nucleotides are TGTGCCAGCAGCGCGGGGATTAGCACTGAAGCTTTCTTT.

The chain joins TRBV3-1 (or the pseudogene TRBV3-2) to TRBJ1-1; no clear D gene. Trimming stripped 3 bases from V and 5 bases from J, with 10 bases between. The CDR3 totals 13 residues. Germline values: CDR1 LGHDT, CDR2 YNNKEL (reference sequence). The CDR3 loop is CASSQTPGTEAFF. The CDR3 coding sequence is TGTGCCAGCAGCCAGACCCCGGGGACTGAAGCTTTCTTT.

The rearrangement joins TRBV2 to TRBJ1-6; D is possibly TRBD1 (5 bases). The CDR3 loop spans 15 amino acids. Per the germline V gene, CDR1 is SNHLY and CDR2 is FYNNEI. The V and J ends lost 6 bases and 8 bases respectively, with 17 bases between them. CDR3 protein: CASSPRSGPDSPLHF. In DNA form, the CDR3 reads TGTGCCAGCAGCCCCCGTTCAGGGCCGGATTCACCCCTCCACTTT.